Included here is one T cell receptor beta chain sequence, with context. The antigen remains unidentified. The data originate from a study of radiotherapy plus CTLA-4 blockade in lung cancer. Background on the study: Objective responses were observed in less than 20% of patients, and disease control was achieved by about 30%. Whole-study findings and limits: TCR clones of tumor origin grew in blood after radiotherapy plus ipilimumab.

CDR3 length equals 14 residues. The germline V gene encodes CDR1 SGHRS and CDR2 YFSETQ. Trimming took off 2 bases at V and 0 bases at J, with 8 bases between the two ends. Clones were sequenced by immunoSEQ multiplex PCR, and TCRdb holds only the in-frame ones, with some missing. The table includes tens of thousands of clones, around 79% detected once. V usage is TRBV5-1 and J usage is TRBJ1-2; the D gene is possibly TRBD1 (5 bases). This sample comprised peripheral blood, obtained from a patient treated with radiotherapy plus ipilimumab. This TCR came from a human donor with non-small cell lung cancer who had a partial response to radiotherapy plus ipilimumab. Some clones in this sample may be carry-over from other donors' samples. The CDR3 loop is CASSLDRANYGYTF. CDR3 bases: TGCGCCAGCAGCTTAGACAGAGCTAACTATGGCTACACCTTC.